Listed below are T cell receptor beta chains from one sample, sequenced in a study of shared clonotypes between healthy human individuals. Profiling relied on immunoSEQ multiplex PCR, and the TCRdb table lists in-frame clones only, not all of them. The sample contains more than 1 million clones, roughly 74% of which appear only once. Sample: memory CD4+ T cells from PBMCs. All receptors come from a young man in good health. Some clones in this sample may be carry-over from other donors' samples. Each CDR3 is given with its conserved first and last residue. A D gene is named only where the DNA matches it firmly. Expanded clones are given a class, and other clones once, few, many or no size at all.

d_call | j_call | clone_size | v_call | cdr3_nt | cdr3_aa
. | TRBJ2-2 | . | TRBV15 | TGTGCCACCAGCGGGGAAGTCACCGGGGAGCTGTTTTTT | CATSGEVTGELFF
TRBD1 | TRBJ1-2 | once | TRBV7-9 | TGTGCCAGCAGCGAATGGGACAGGCCTAGCTCTGGCTACACCTTC | CASSEWDRPSSGYTF
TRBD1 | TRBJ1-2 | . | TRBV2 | TGTGCCAGCAGTACGACAGGGAATGGCTACACCTTC | CASSTTGNGYTF
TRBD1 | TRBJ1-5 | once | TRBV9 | TGTGCCAGCAGCTTAGGGGGCGCAGGAAATCAGCCCCAGCATTTT | CASSLGGAGNQPQHF
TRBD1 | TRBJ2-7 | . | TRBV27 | TGTGCCAGCAGTCCTCGGACAGGGTCGGCCGAGCAGTACTTC | CASSPRTGSAEQYF
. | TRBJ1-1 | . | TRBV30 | TGTGCCTGGAGTGTCACGCCCCTAGGGGACACTGAAGCTTTCTTT | CAWSVTPLGDTEAFF
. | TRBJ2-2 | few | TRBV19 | TGTGCCAGTAGTCCTTACACCGGGGAGCTGTTTTTT | CASSPYTGELFF
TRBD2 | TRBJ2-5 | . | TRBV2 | TGTGCCAGCAGGGAGGGGGGAGGAGCGGGAGTTCGGGAGACCCAGTACTTC | CASREGGGAGVRETQYF
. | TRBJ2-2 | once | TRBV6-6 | TGTGCCAGCAGCCGGAACAGGGCCGGGGAGCTGTTTTTT | CASSRNRAGELFF
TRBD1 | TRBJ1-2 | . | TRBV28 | TGTGCCAGCAGACCTACAGGGGGCCCTAGGAGCTATGGCTACACCTTC | CASRPTGGPRSYGYTF
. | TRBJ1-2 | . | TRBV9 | TGTGCCAGCAGCCCCTCCGGGGGGCAGAGGGGCTACACCTTC | CASSPSGGQRGYTF
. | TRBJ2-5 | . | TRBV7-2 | TGTGCCAGCAGCCCGAGGGTAGGGGAGACCCAGTACTTC | CASSPRVGETQYF
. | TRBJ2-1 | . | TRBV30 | TGTGCCTGGAGTGTCCCAGGCCTGGACAATGAGCAGTTCTTC | CAWSVPGLDNEQFF
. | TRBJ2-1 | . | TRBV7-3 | TGTGCCAGCAGCTCCCGACCCTACAATGAGCAGTTCTTC | CASSSRPYNEQFF
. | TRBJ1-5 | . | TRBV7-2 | TGTGCCAGCAGCTTAGAGGGCTTCAATCAGCCCCAGCATTTT | CASSLEGFNQPQHF
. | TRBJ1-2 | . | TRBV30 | TGTGCCTGGATGGCCCCAGGGTCTGATGGCTACACCTTC | CAWMAPGSDGYTF
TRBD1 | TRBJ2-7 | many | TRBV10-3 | TGTGCCACAAGGACAGGGCACTACGAGCAGTACTTC | CATRTGHYEQYF
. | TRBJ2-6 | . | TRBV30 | TGTGCCTGGAGTGTAAGTCGGGCGCCGGGGGCCAACGTCCTGACTTTC | CAWSVSRAPGANVLTF
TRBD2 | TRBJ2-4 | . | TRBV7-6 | TGTGCCAGCAGCGATGGACTAGCGGGCATTCAGTACTTC | CASSDGLAGIQYF
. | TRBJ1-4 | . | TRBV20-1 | TGCAGTGCTAGAGTAAACGAAAAACTGTTTTTT | CSARVNEKLFF
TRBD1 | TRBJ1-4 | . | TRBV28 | TGTGCCAGCAGTCAAAACAGGGGGCGGATCAATGAAAAACTGTTTTTT | CASSQNRGRINEKLFF
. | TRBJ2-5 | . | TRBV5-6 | TGTGCCAGCAGCTTGGCCGTGAGGGAGGAAGAGACCCAGTACTTC | CASSLAVREEETQYF
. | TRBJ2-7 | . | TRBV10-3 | TGTGCCATCAGTGACAGCACCGAGCAGTACTTC | CAISDSTEQYF
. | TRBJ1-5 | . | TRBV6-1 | TGTGCCAGCAGTGAAGCCGATAGCAGGGAAAATCAGCCCCAGCATTTT | CASSEADSRENQPQHF
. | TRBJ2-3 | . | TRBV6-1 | TGTGCCAGCACTACCCGCCTCACAGATACGCAGTATTTT | CASTTRLTDTQYF
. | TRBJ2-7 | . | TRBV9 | TGTGCCAGCAGCGTAGGGGCACCCGGATCGTGGGTGCAGTACTTC | CASSVGAPGSWVQYF
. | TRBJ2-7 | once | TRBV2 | TGTGCCAGCAGTGAGACCGGGACGGACTACGAGCAGTACTTC | CASSETGTDYEQYF
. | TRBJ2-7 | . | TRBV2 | TGTGCCAGCAGACCGACTGTCTACCCGGCTACCTACGAGCAGTACTTC | CASRPTVYPATYEQYF
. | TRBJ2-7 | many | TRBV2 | TGTGCCAGCAGTGAACTTAGCACCAAACTCTACGAGCAGTACTTC | CASSELSTKLYEQYF
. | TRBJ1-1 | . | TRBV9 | TGTGCCAGCAGCCCCCAAGCCATGAACACTGAAGCTTTCTTT | CASSPQAMNTEAFF
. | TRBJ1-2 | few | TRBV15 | TGTGCCACCAGCAGAGATCGACAGGCCTATGGCTACACCTTC | CATSRDRQAYGYTF
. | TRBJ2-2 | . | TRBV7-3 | TGTGCCAGCAGCCTACGACCCGGGGAGCTGTTTTTT | CASSLRPGELFF
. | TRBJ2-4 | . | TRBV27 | TGTGCCAGCAGTCCCCGGGCAGAGGATAAAAACATTCAGTACTTC | CASSPRAEDKNIQYF
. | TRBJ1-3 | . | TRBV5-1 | TGCGCCAGCAGCCCGGATCCGGGTAACACCATATATTTT | CASSPDPGNTIYF
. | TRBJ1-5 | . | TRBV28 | TGTGCCAGCAGCCGACGACAGGTCGGCAATCAGCCCCAGCATTTT | CASSRRQVGNQPQHF
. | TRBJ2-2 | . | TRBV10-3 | TGTGCCATCAGTGGACTCGGTACCGGGAGCACCGGGGAGCTGTTTTTT | CAISGLGTGSTGELFF
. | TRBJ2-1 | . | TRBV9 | TGTGCCAGCAGCCCCCAGAGCGGATCCTACAATGAGCAGTTCTTC | CASSPQSGSYNEQFF
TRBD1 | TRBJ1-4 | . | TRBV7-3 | TGTGCCAGCAGCCTTAGACCGGGACAGGTGGATGAAAAACTGTTTTTT | CASSLRPGQVDEKLFF
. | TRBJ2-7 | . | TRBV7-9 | TGTGCCAGCACCGATACTATACCGGGCGAGCAGTACTTC | CASTDTIPGEQYF
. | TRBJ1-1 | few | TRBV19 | TGTGCCAGTTCTTGGGGGCAGATGAACACTGAAGCTTTCTTT | CASSWGQMNTEAFF
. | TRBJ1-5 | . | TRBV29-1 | TGCAGCGTAGGCGGGGATCAGCCCCAGCATTTT | CSVGGDQPQHF
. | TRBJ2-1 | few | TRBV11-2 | TGTGCCAGCAGCCTATATGATGGCGGGCAGTTCTTC | CASSLYDGGQFF
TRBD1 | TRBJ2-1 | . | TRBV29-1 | TGCAGCGTAAAGGGACAGGGGGCGTACAATGAGCAGTTCTTC | CSVKGQGAYNEQFF